The 30 T cell receptor beta chains presented below share a single source sample, sequenced in a study of blood T cell repertoires in COVID-19. TCRdb's table, derived via immunoSEQ multiplex PCR, lists solely in-frame clones and lacks some. This table holds about 200,000 clones, more than 85% found once. The sample was peripheral blood. These receptors originate from a man aged 35 to 55 with acute or convalescent COVID-19.

In DNA, the CDR3 is TGTGCCAGCAGCTCTCCAACTAGACAGGGCCTCTACAATGAGCAGTTCTTC. Translation gives CASSSPTRQGLYNEQFF. This sequence joins TRBV7-2 and TRBJ2-1, with 7 nucleotides matching TRBD1. V was clipped by 4 bases and J by 3 bases; unmatched bases: 12. The CDR3 contains 17 residues. From germline, CDR1 is SGHTA and CDR2 FQGNSA.

Turning to this clone: Other DNA sequences from this sample encode an identical CDR3 as well. V usage is TRBV11-3 and J usage is TRBJ2-1, with 15 positions matching TRBD2. Germline CDR1 SGHNT, CDR2 YENEEA. The CDR3 runs 15 residues. V shed 4 bases and J 7 bases; nucleotides not matched to a gene: 2. The CDR3 DNA sequence: TGTGCCAGCAGCTCGGGACTAGCGGGGGGTAATGAGCAGTTCTTC. It yields the protein CASSSGLAGGNEQFF.

This chain links TRBV27 with TRBJ1-4; 7 nucleotides match TRBD1. J gave up 6 bases and V 7 bases, and 5 bases lay outside the gene matches. There are 13 residues in the CDR3. Per the germline V gene, CDR1 is MNHEY and CDR2 is SMNVEV (reference sequence). The CDR3 DNA reads TGTGCCAGCAAGGGGGCCAGGGATGAAAAACTGTTTTTT. Residues: CASKGARDEKLFF.

V usage is TRBV30 and J usage is TRBJ1-2; D not resolved. Deletions cut 4 bases from V and 5 bases from J, with 14 bases between. Germline V gives CDR1 GTSNPN, CDR2 SVGIG (reference sequence). This CDR3 spans 13 amino acids. CDR3: CAWTTPGRYGYTF. The CDR3 coding sequence is TGTGCCTGGACCACCCCTGGGCGTTATGGCTACACCTTC.

The chain combines TRBV7-9 with TRBJ1-1; D may be TRBD1 (5 bases). The CDR3 extends over 13 amino acids. V was trimmed by 2 bases and J by 7 bases, leaving 11 bases between them. Germline V gives CDR1 SEHNR, CDR2 FQNEAQ (reference sequence). CDR3 bases: TGTGCCAGCAGCTTAACAGGAATGGGTGAAGCTTTCTTT. This encodes CASSLTGMGEAFF.

The J gene is TRBJ2-1, the V gene TRBV24-1, with TRBD2 identical over 10 bases. Unmatched junction bases numbered 8, after V lost 0 bases and J lost 7 bases. The CDR3 has 17 residues. CDR1 is KGHDR, CDR2 SFDVKD, per germline. This CDR3 reads CATSDLDLAGAGNEQFF. CDR3 bases: TGTGCCACCAGTGATTTGGATCTAGCGGGAGCAGGGAATGAGCAGTTCTTC.

The gene calls are TRBV29-1 and TRBJ2-3, with 7 bases matching TRBD1. This CDR3 comprises 13 residues. The V gene end was trimmed by 5 bases and the J gene end by 6 bases; junction bases not matched to a gene: 8. In germline, CDR1 is SQVTM, CDR2 ANQGSEA. DNA for the CDR3: TGCAGCGTTAGGGGACAGCTCGGGGATACGCAGTATTTT. This translates into CSVRGQLGDTQYF.

The chain employs TRBV4-1 and TRBJ1-2; 10 bases line up with TRBD1. The ends lost 4 bases at V and 5 bases at J; junction bases unmatched: 10. Germline V gene lookup returns CDR1 MGHRA and CDR2 YSYEKL. The CDR3 length is 16 residues. The CDR3 DNA reads as TGCGCCAGCAGCCTCGGGACAGGGGACACTAGGTATGGCTACACCTTC. Encoded protein: CASSLGTGDTRYGYTF.

The gene calls are TRBV6-5 and TRBJ2-1; perhaps TRBD1 as D (6 bases). This CDR3 spans 16 amino acids. Trimming stripped 0 bases from V and 4 bases from J, with 13 bases between. The germline gives CDR1 MNHEY, CDR2 SVGAGI. The CDR3 nucleotides read TGTGCCAGCAGTTACTCCAACAGGGAAGTTTACAATGAGCAGTTCTTC. It specifies CASSYSNREVYNEQFF.

This clone was observed a handful of times. The V call is TRBV27, the J call TRBJ2-1; D gene uncertain. The CDR3 has 16 residues. CDR1 is MNHEY and CDR2 is SMNVEV in the germline V gene (reference sequence). The V and J ends lost 3 bases and 4 bases respectively, with 16 bases between them. The CDR3 sequence is CASSFITARPYNEQFF. In DNA, the CDR3 is TGTGCCAGCAGTTTTATTACCGCTAGACCATACAATGAGCAGTTCTTC.

The rearrangement joins TRBV6-5 to TRBJ2-7, with 8 bases that match TRBD1. The V gene's germline CDR1 is MNHEY and CDR2 SVGAGI. This CDR3 spans 12 amino acids. V lost 5 bases and J lost 7; bases outside the gene matches: 4. In nucleotides, the CDR3 is TGTGCCAGCAGTCAGGGGGCGAATGAGCAGTACTTC. It translates to CASSQGANEQYF.

This chain joins TRBV19 and TRBJ2-7, with 10 nucleotides matching TRBD2. This CDR3 contains 17 residues. Germline values: CDR1 LNHDA, CDR2 SQIVND (reference sequence). V trimming: 4 bases; J trimming: 2 bases; junction bases outside the gene matches: 11. The chain's CDR3 is CASSTSYGLAAPYEQYF. The CDR3 nucleotides are TGTGCCAGTAGTACGTCCTACGGACTAGCGGCACCCTACGAGCAGTACTTC. The entire variable domain, with the rest obtained from reference TRBV19 and TRBJ2-7, is as follows: DGGITQSPKYLFRKEGQNVTLSCEQNLNHDAMYWYRQDPGQGLRLIYYSQIVNDFQKGDIAEGYSVSREKKESFPLTVTSAQKNPTAFYLCASSTSYGLAAPYEQYFGPGTRLTVT.

V and J are TRBV19 and TRBJ2-3, with 9 bases aligning to TRBD2. V shed 6 bases and J 2 bases; nucleotides not matched to a gene: 12. The CDR3 length is 17 residues. Per the germline V gene, CDR1 is LNHDA and CDR2 is SQIVND (reference sequence). For the CDR3, the DNA is TGTGCCAGTAGGAGCGGGGGGCGCGCCCGCCCCACAGATACGCAGTATTTT. This encodes CASRSGGRARPTDTQYF.

The CDR3 DNA reads TGCAGCGTTCACTCAGATACGCAGTATTTT. Its protein product is CSVHSDTQYF. The chain carries TRBV29-1 and TRBJ2-3; no reliable D call. The CDR3 contains 10 residues. From germline, CDR1 is SQVTM and CDR2 ANQGSEA. The germline V and J ends were trimmed by 5 bases and 4 bases, with 4 bases remaining between them.

The chain combines TRBV10-2 with TRBJ1-4; D might be TRBD1 (6 bases). CDR1 WSHSY and CDR2 SAAADI come from the germline V gene. Between the trimmed V and J ends, which lost 3 bases and 10 bases, there was a span of 15 bases. The CDR3 runs 14 residues. CDR3 residues: CASSEQGTPGKLFF. For the CDR3, the DNA is TGCGCCAGCAGTGAACAGGGAACCCCGGGAAAACTGTTTTTT.

The rearrangement joins TRBV27 to TRBJ1-2; D possibly corresponds to TRBD1 (5 bases). V was trimmed by 7 bases and J by 9 bases, leaving 24 bases between them. CDR1 is MNHEY and CDR2 is SMNVEV in the germline V gene (reference sequence). This CDR3 spans 15 amino acids. The CDR3 DNA follows: TGTGCCAGCACCCTATCCAGGGCCGACCCTGGAAGCTACACCTTC. Translated: CASTLSRADPGSYTF.

With respect to this clone: Germline and junction disagree at one end, which may indicate a read error. The chain has TRBV5-6 and TRBJ1-2, with D unclear. The CDR3 length is 12 residues. Per the germline V gene, CDR1 is SGHDT and CDR2 is YYEEEE. The CDR3, as DNA: TGTGCCAGCAGCTTGGCGGGTAGGCCCTGCGCCTTC. This sequence encodes CASSLAGRPCAF.

The rearrangement links TRBV7-9 to TRBJ1-2; 7 nucleotides match TRBD1. The germline CDR1 and CDR2 sequences are SEHNR and FQNEAQ (reference sequence). Trimming cost V 5 bases and J 0 bases; bases outside gene matches: 3. This CDR3 has 14 residues. CDR3: CASSEGTANYGYTF. The CDR3 DNA is TGTGCCAGCAGCGAAGGGACAGCTAACTATGGCTACACCTTC.

The V and J genes are TRBV7-2 and TRBJ1-1; unclear D gene. V was shortened by 1 base and J by 0 bases, with 12 bases between the two germline ends. This CDR3 has 16 amino acids. Germline CDR1 SGHTA, CDR2 FQGNSA. The CDR3 is CASSLVGRVLNTEAFF. CDR3 sequence (DNA): TGTGCCAGCAGCTTAGTAGGGAGGGTTTTGAACACTGAAGCTTTCTTT. Based on the CDR3 plus reference TRBV7-2 and TRBJ1-1, the full variable domain is GAGVSQSPSNKVTEKGKDVELRCDPISGHTALYWYRQSLGQGLEFLIYFQGNSAPDKSGLPSDRFSAERTGGSVSTLTIQRTQQEDSAVYLCASSLVGRVLNTEAFFGQGTRLTVV.

The chain links TRBV19 to TRBJ1-3, with 9 bases that match TRBD1. CDR1 is LNHDA and CDR2 is SQIVND in the germline V gene (reference sequence). The CDR3 consists of 15 residues. V shed 8 bases, J shed 4 bases, and the junction held 9 bases outside the gene matches. The CDR3 DNA sequence: TGTGCCAGTTTTCACGGGACAGGGTCCGGAAACACCATATATTTT. It translates to CASFHGTGSGNTIYF.

V gene TRBV30 combines with J gene TRBJ2-1; TRBD1 matches 9 bases. CDR1 GTSNPN and CDR2 SVGIG come from the germline V gene (reference sequence). V shed 7 bases, J shed 5 bases, and the junction held 12 bases outside the gene matches. The CDR3 is 15 residues long. The CDR3 coding sequence is TGTGCCTCAGTTGCGGGGACAGGGTTCAACAATGAGCAGTTCTTC. This gives the protein CASVAGTGFNNEQFF.

With respect to this clone: At one end the junction does not follow the germline gene, possibly because of a read error. The V call is TRBV7-7, the J call TRBJ2-1, with 7 bases that match TRBD2. Germline CDR1 is SSHAT and CDR2 is FNYEAQ (reference sequence). The length of the CDR3 is 16 residues. The CDR3, as DNA: TGTGCTAGCAGCTTAAGTGTCATGCGGGAGTACAATGAGCAGTTCTTC. This codes for CASSLSVMREYNEQFF.

The gene calls are TRBV7-2 and TRBJ2-7; 8 bases are shared with TRBD2. V was clipped by 5 bases and J by 2 bases; unmatched bases: 5. In germline, CDR1 is SGHTA, CDR2 FQGNSA. This CDR3 is 14 amino acids long. The CDR3 reads CASSPGLGAYEQYF. The DNA of the CDR3 is TGTGCCAGCAGCCCGGGACTAGGGGCCTACGAGCAGTACTTC.

This clone was detected only a few times. The chain carries TRBV7-8 and TRBJ2-1; no reliable D call. This CDR3 is built from 13 residues. In germline, CDR1 is SGHVS, CDR2 FQNEAQ. V lost 5 bases, J lost 4 bases, and 9 bases lay in between. This CDR3 reads CASSPDKYNEQFF. The CDR3 DNA sequence: TGTGCCAGCAGCCCCGACAAGTACAATGAGCAGTTCTTC.

This clone was seen just once. CDR3 nucleotides: TGTGCCAGCAGTCCTCCGGGACTAGCGGGAGGGCCGGCCGGGGAGCTGTTTTTT. Residues: CASSPPGLAGGPAGELFF. The chain carries TRBV9 and TRBJ2-2, with 16 bases aligning to TRBD2. The CDR3 has 18 residues. V lost 5 bases and J lost 6; bases outside the gene matches: 10. Germline V gene sequence: CDR1 SGDLS, CDR2 YYNGEE. Filled out from reference TRBV9 and TRBJ2-2, the complete variable domain reads DSGVTQTPKHLITATGQRVTLRCSPRSGDLSVYWYQQSLDQGLQFLIQYYNGEERAKGNILERFSAQQFPDLHSELNLSSLELGDSALYFCASSPPGLAGGPAGELFFGEGSRLTVL.

V gene TRBV2 combines with J gene TRBJ1-6; no clear D. Germline assignment: CDR1 SNHLY and CDR2 FYNNEI. This CDR3 is built from 14 residues. The V end was cut by 2 bases, the J end by 3 bases, with 5 bases between. The CDR3 nucleotides read TGTGCCAGCAGTGAAACACACTATAATTCACCCCTCCACTTT. Protein: CASSETHYNSPLHF.

This chain uses TRBV7-9 with TRBJ1-4; 9 bases map to TRBD1. V dropped 0 bases and J dropped 10; count of bases not matched to a gene: 9. The CDR3 covers 16 residues. CDR1 is SEHNR, CDR2 FQNEAQ, per germline (reference sequence). The CDR3 loop reads CASSLAGRDRVGKLFF. CDR3 DNA: TGTGCCAGCAGCTTAGCTGGGCGGGACAGGGTCGGAAAACTGTTTTTT.

The chain uses TRBV7-3 and TRBJ1-6, with D tentatively TRBD1 (5 bases). Trimming stripped 2 bases from V and 10 bases from J, with 15 bases between. Germline CDR1 is SGHTA and CDR2 is FQGTGA. The CDR3 is 15 amino acids. As DNA, the CDR3 is TGTGCCAGCAGCTTAGGGTCAGGGATGGGCTCACCCCTCCACTTT. Translating gives CASSLGSGMGSPLHF.

The chain joins TRBV7-8 to TRBJ1-2; a weak D match, TRBD1 (5 bases). The CDR3 has 14 residues. CDR1 is SGHVS, CDR2 FQNEAQ, per germline. Trimming stripped 2 bases from V and 4 bases from J, with 11 bases between. In nucleotides, the CDR3 is TGTGCCAGCAGCTTATCTACCGGGGGCTATGGCTACACCTTC. It codes for CASSLSTGGYGYTF.

CDR3 sequence (DNA): TGCGCCAGCACTTGGGGCCTAGCGGGAAATGAGCAGTTCTTC. Translated: CASTWGLAGNEQFF. The chain links TRBV4-3 to TRBJ2-1; 9 bases are a match to TRBD2. The CDR3 spans 14 residues. V shed 7 bases and J 7 bases; nucleotides not matched to a gene: 8. In germline, CDR1 is LGHNA, CDR2 YSLEER.